Listed below are T cell receptor beta chains from one sample, sequenced in a study of OX40 agonist ivuxolimab in advanced cancers. Sequencing was performed with immunoSEQ multiplex PCR; in TCRdb, only in-frame clones are kept and a portion is missing. The profile covers tens of thousands of clones, with around 87% appearing a single time and more than 1.5% taken by the ten largest. The source material was CD4+ or CD8+ T cells sorted from blood, sampled in a trial of the OX40 agonist ivuxolimab. These receptors were obtained from an adult with an advanced solid tumor such as melanoma, head and neck, liver or kidney cancer. CDR3s include the opening cysteine and the closing phenylalanine or tryptophan. The order of the fields is J gene, D gene, clone size, V gene, CDR3 protein, CDR3 DNA. D genes are given only for firm matches. Expanded clones get a size class; other rows say once, few or many, or leave the size out.

J gene: TRBJ2-3
D gene: TRBD2
clone size: .
V gene: TRBV10-3
CDR3 protein: CAISDLAGLAPTDTQYF
CDR3 DNA: TGTGCCATCAGTGATCTCGCGGGACTAGCCCCCACAGATACGCAGTATTTT

J gene: TRBJ2-6
D gene: TRBD1
clone size: .
V gene: TRBV5-1
CDR3 protein: CASRPQGFGANVLTF
CDR3 DNA: TGCGCCAGCAGACCACAGGGGTTTGGGGCCAACGTCCTGACTTTC

J gene: TRBJ1-1
D gene: .
clone size: .
V gene: TRBV28
CDR3 protein: CASRSFDWWGNKNTEAFF
CDR3 DNA: TGTGCCAGCAGATCCTTCGACTGGTGGGGAAACAAGAACACTGAAGCTTTCTTT

J gene: TRBJ1-6
D gene: .
clone size: .
V gene: TRBV27
CDR3 protein: CASSLSPGGTHSYNSPLHF
CDR3 DNA: TGTGCCAGCAGTTTAAGTCCCGGGGGGACCCACTCCTATAATTCACCCCTCCACTTT

J gene: TRBJ2-4
D gene: .
clone size: .
V gene: TRBV5-5
CDR3 protein: CASSLMALGKSAKNIQYF
CDR3 DNA: TGTGCCAGCAGCTTAATGGCTTTGGGTAAATCAGCCAAAAACATTCAGTACTTC

J gene: TRBJ1-1
D gene: .
clone size: .
V gene: TRBV6-1
CDR3 protein: CASSAYEGRFTEAFF
CDR3 DNA: TGTGCCAGCAGCGCCTACGAGGGGCGTTTTACTGAAGCTTTCTTT

J gene: TRBJ2-5
D gene: TRBD1
clone size: once
V gene: TRBV27
CDR3 protein: CASSFPQSSGGPGGETQYF
CDR3 DNA: TGTGCCAGCAGTTTCCCCCAATCCTCAGGGGGCCCGGGTGGAGAGACCCAGTACTTC

J gene: TRBJ1-4
D gene: .
clone size: .
V gene: TRBV15
CDR3 protein: CATFSGIANEKLFF
CDR3 DNA: TGTGCCACCTTCTCAGGGATTGCTAATGAAAAACTGTTTTTT

J gene: TRBJ2-1
D gene: TRBD1
clone size: .
V gene: TRBV28
CDR3 protein: CASTPQGANEQFF
CDR3 DNA: TGTGCCAGCACCCCACAGGGGGCAAATGAGCAGTTCTTC

J gene: TRBJ2-5
D gene: .
clone size: .
V gene: TRBV6-5
CDR3 protein: CASSYGETQYF
CDR3 DNA: TGTGCCAGCAGTTACGGAGAGACCCAGTACTTC

J gene: TRBJ1-5
D gene: .
clone size: once
V gene: TRBV6-6
CDR3 protein: CVLKDTLPDQPQHF
CDR3 DNA: TGTGTTTTGAAGGACACCTTACCGGATCAGCCCCAGCATTTT

J gene: TRBJ1-2
D gene: .
clone size: .
V gene: TRBV28
CDR3 protein: CASTVRGHGYTF
CDR3 DNA: TGTGCCAGCACGGTCAGGGGCCACGGCTACACCTTC

J gene: TRBJ1-1
D gene: .
clone size: once
V gene: TRBV5-1
CDR3 protein: CASSLDRERAFF
CDR3 DNA: TGCGCCAGCAGCTTGGATCGTGAGCGGGCTTTCTTT

J gene: TRBJ2-7
D gene: .
clone size: .
V gene: TRBV18
CDR3 protein: CASSPQGSYEQYF
CDR3 DNA: TGTGCCAGCTCACCGCAGGGGAGTTACGAGCAGTACTTC

J gene: TRBJ2-2
D gene: .
clone size: .
V gene: TRBV28
CDR3 protein: CASSFIQGLGGELFF
CDR3 DNA: TGTGCCAGCAGTTTCATCCAGGGCCTCGGAGGGGAGCTGTTTTTT

J gene: TRBJ2-7
D gene: .
clone size: .
V gene: TRBV7-2
CDR3 protein: CASSLGVGLYEQYF
CDR3 DNA: TGTGCCAGCAGCTTAGGAGTCGGACTCTACGAGCAGTACTTC

J gene: TRBJ2-7
D gene: TRBD2
clone size: .
V gene: TRBV5-8
CDR3 protein: CASSLGLADYEQYF
CDR3 DNA: TGTGCCAGCAGCTTGGGGCTAGCGGACTACGAGCAGTACTTC

J gene: TRBJ1-1
D gene: .
clone size: .
V gene: TRBV12-5
CDR3 protein: CASGLGPTGYTEAFF
CDR3 DNA: TGTGCTAGTGGTTTGGGCCCTACCGGTTACACTGAAGCTTTCTTT

J gene: TRBJ1-5
D gene: TRBD1
clone size: .
V gene: TRBV7-7
CDR3 protein: CASSSRGQGTAQPQHF
CDR3 DNA: TGTGCCAGCAGCTCCCGGGGACAGGGGACGGCTCAGCCCCAGCATTTT

J gene: TRBJ1-1
D gene: .
clone size: .
V gene: TRBV5-1
CDR3 protein: CASSLYRNTEAFF
CDR3 DNA: TGCGCCAGCAGCTTGTACAGGAACACTGAAGCTTTCTTT

J gene: TRBJ2-1
D gene: .
clone size: few
V gene: TRBV27
CDR3 protein: CASSSKNRPGNPYNEQFF
CDR3 DNA: TGTGCCAGCAGTTCCAAAAACAGACCGGGAAACCCGTACAATGAGCAGTTCTTC

J gene: TRBJ1-5
D gene: .
clone size: .
V gene: TRBV5-6
CDR3 protein: CASSLERGSSNQPQHF
CDR3 DNA: TGTGCCAGCAGCTTGGAGCGTGGCTCTAGCAATCAGCCCCAGCATTTT

J gene: TRBJ2-3
D gene: .
clone size: once
V gene: TRBV6-5
CDR3 protein: CASSSRTVGGTDTQYF
CDR3 DNA: TGTGCCAGCAGTTCACGAACCGTGGGTGGCACAGATACGCAGTATTTT

J gene: TRBJ2-5
D gene: .
clone size: .
V gene: TRBV11-3
CDR3 protein: CASSPGTHNQETQYF
CDR3 DNA: TGTGCCAGCAGCCCCGGGACACATAACCAAGAGACCCAGTACTTC

J gene: TRBJ1-2
D gene: TRBD1
clone size: .
V gene: TRBV6-1
CDR3 protein: CASSDPGQVGGYTF
CDR3 DNA: TGTGCCAGCAGTGACCCGGGACAGGTAGGAGGCTACACCTTC

J gene: TRBJ2-2
D gene: .
clone size: .
V gene: TRBV7-2
CDR3 protein: CASSLDAGARTGELFF
CDR3 DNA: TGTGCCAGCAGCTTAGACGCGGGGGCGCGGACCGGGGAGCTGTTTTTT

J gene: TRBJ1-2
D gene: .
clone size: medium-sized
V gene: TRBV18
CDR3 protein: CASSPQSGAGGYTF
CDR3 DNA: TGTGCCAGCTCACCACAGAGCGGGGCCGGCGGCTACACCTTC

J gene: TRBJ2-1
D gene: .
clone size: few
V gene: TRBV14
CDR3 protein: CASRFGYEQFF
CDR3 DNA: TGTGCCAGCAGATTCGGATATGAGCAGTTCTTC

J gene: TRBJ2-3
D gene: .
clone size: .
V gene: TRBV6-1
CDR3 protein: CASQDWGRDTQYF
CDR3 DNA: TGTGCCAGCCAGGACTGGGGAAGAGATACGCAGTATTTT

J gene: TRBJ1-3
D gene: .
clone size: .
V gene: TRBV11-2
CDR3 protein: CASSLVGHLGPGNTIYF
CDR3 DNA: TGTGCCAGCAGCTTAGTAGGTCACCTCGGGCCTGGAAACACCATATATTTT

J gene: TRBJ1-3
D gene: .
clone size: .
V gene: TRBV7-9
CDR3 protein: CASSLDRRVTGNTIYF
CDR3 DNA: TGTGCCAGCAGCTTAGATCGTAGGGTGACGGGGAACACCATATATTTT

J gene: TRBJ2-3
D gene: .
clone size: .
V gene: TRBV5-1
CDR3 protein: CASSLASSSDTQYF
CDR3 DNA: TGCGCCAGCAGCTTGGCGTCTAGTTCGGATACGCAGTATTTT

J gene: TRBJ2-5
D gene: .
clone size: .
V gene: TRBV5-1
CDR3 protein: CASSPRVGETQYF
CDR3 DNA: TGCGCCAGCAGCCCTAGGGTTGGGGAGACCCAGTACTTC

J gene: TRBJ2-2
D gene: .
clone size: .
V gene: TRBV27
CDR3 protein: CASSFNTGELFF
CDR3 DNA: TGTGCCAGCAGTTTCAACACCGGGGAGCTGTTTTTT

J gene: TRBJ2-1
D gene: TRBD2
clone size: .
V gene: TRBV6-1
CDR3 protein: CASSETSGGYNEQFF
CDR3 DNA: TGTGCCAGCAGTGAAACTAGCGGGGGCTACAATGAGCAGTTCTTC

J gene: TRBJ2-1
D gene: .
clone size: .
V gene: TRBV6-5
CDR3 protein: CASSYSSREFF
CDR3 DNA: TGTGCCAGCAGTTACTCTTCGCGGGAGTTCTTC

J gene: TRBJ2-4
D gene: .
clone size: .
V gene: TRBV11-2
CDR3 protein: CASSVVSNIQYF
CDR3 DNA: TGTGCCAGCAGCGTCGTGTCGAACATTCAGTACTTC

J gene: TRBJ2-1
D gene: .
clone size: .
V gene: TRBV28
CDR3 protein: CASSFQYNEQFF
CDR3 DNA: TGTGCCAGCAGTTTCCAGTACAATGAGCAGTTCTTC

J gene: TRBJ2-3
D gene: TRBD2
clone size: .
V gene: TRBV7-6
CDR3 protein: CASSLVASGGTDTQYF
CDR3 DNA: TGTGCCAGCAGCTTAGTGGCTAGCGGGGGCACAGATACGCAGTATTTT

J gene: TRBJ1-6
D gene: .
clone size: .
V gene: TRBV5-6
CDR3 protein: CASSLNPGRSLISLHF
CDR3 DNA: TGTGCCAGCAGCCTAAATCCGGGACGGTCTCTTATCTCCCTCCACTTT

J gene: TRBJ2-2
D gene: TRBD1
clone size: .
V gene: TRBV25-1
CDR3 protein: CASSGRTGDTGELFF
CDR3 DNA: TGTGCCAGCAGTGGGAGGACAGGGGACACCGGGGAGCTGTTTTTT

J gene: TRBJ1-1
D gene: .
clone size: once
V gene: TRBV7-2
CDR3 protein: CASSSRRNTEAFF
CDR3 DNA: TGTGCCAGCAGCTCCCGACGGAACACTGAAGCTTTCTTT

J gene: TRBJ2-5
D gene: TRBD2
clone size: .
V gene: TRBV6-1
CDR3 protein: CASLSGGAPRETQYF
CDR3 DNA: TGTGCCAGCCTTAGCGGGGGGGCCCCCCGAGAGACCCAGTACTTC

J gene: TRBJ1-2
D gene: TRBD1
clone size: .
V gene: TRBV4-3
CDR3 protein: CASSQADRGGGGYTF
CDR3 DNA: TGCGCCAGCAGCCAAGCCGACAGGGGAGGAGGGGGCTACACCTTC

J gene: TRBJ2-7
D gene: .
clone size: .
V gene: TRBV28
CDR3 protein: CASSASNGYEQYF
CDR3 DNA: TGTGCCAGCAGCGCTAGTAATGGGTACGAGCAGTACTTC

J gene: TRBJ1-3
D gene: .
clone size: .
V gene: TRBV6-5
CDR3 protein: CASEDAGLDTIYF
CDR3 DNA: TGTGCCAGCGAGGATGCGGGATTGGACACCATATATTTT

J gene: TRBJ2-5
D gene: TRBD2
clone size: .
V gene: TRBV28
CDR3 protein: CASYGGRVGETQYF
CDR3 DNA: TGTGCCAGCTACGGGGGGAGGGTCGGGGAGACCCAGTACTTC

J gene: TRBJ2-7
D gene: TRBD1
clone size: .
V gene: TRBV15
CDR3 protein: CATSSGQGVRYEQYF
CDR3 DNA: TGTGCCACCAGCAGCGGACAGGGGGTTCGGTACGAGCAGTACTTC

J gene: TRBJ2-3
D gene: .
clone size: .
V gene: TRBV14
CDR3 protein: CASSLMGGSTDTQYF
CDR3 DNA: TGTGCCAGCAGCCTGATGGGCGGAAGCACAGATACGCAGTATTTT

J gene: TRBJ2-1
D gene: TRBD2
clone size: few
V gene: TRBV5-4
CDR3 protein: CASSPGLVGIYNEQFF
CDR3 DNA: TGTGCCAGCAGCCCCGGACTAGTGGGTATCTACAATGAGCAGTTCTTC